The 13 T cell receptor beta chains reported below all come from one sample, sequenced in a study of cytomegalovirus exposure and HLA in healthy donors. Sequenced by immunoSEQ multiplex PCR; TCRdb stores in-frame clones only, minus some. The sample contains 150,000 to 250,000 clones, approximately 80% of which appear only once. Specimen: PBMCs. The source is a woman in her thirties in good health and CMV-seropositive.

The genes are TRBV9 and TRBJ2-7, with 10 bases identical to TRBD1. Germline CDR1 is SGDLS and CDR2 is YYNGEE. J was trimmed by 5 bases and V by 3 bases; bases with no gene match: 11. This CDR3 region has 16 residues. The CDR3 loop reads CASSDDRQGAGNEQYF. CDR3 DNA: TGTGCCAGCAGCGATGACCGACAGGGGGCTGGGAACGAGCAGTACTTC.

The chain carries TRBV19 and TRBJ2-7; TRBD2 matches at 8 bases. This CDR3 comprises 15 residues. V dropped 3 bases and J dropped 3; count of bases not matched to a gene: 7. CDR1 and CDR2 from the germline V gene are LNHDA and SQIVND (reference sequence). The CDR3 DNA reads TGTGCCAGTAGTATTCAAGCGGGAGCGGACTACGAGCAGTACTTC. Protein sequence: CASSIQAGADYEQYF.

CDR3 sequence (DNA): TGTGCCAGCAGTGAAGCTGCGGGCCCTAGCACAGATACGCAGTATTTT. The encoded protein is CASSEAAGPSTDTQYF. The chain recombines TRBV6-1 with TRBJ2-3, with D maybe TRBD2 (5 bases). Trimming cost V 0 bases and J 0 bases, with 10 bases left between them. The length of the CDR3 is 16 residues. The V gene's germline CDR1 is MNHNS and CDR2 SASEGT.

The chain uses TRBV11-2 and TRBJ1-1; D remains unclear. V lost 5 bases and J lost 10, with 17 bases in between. The CDR3 is 13 residues long. Germline V gene sequence: CDR1 SGHAT, CDR2 FQNNGV. The CDR3 here is CASSRLESGRAFF. The CDR3 nucleotides are TGTGCCAGCAGCAGACTTGAGTCGGGAAGAGCTTTCTTT. Supplemented by reference TRBV11-2 and TRBJ1-1, the full variable domain reads EAGVAQSPRYKIIEKRQSVAFWCNPISGHATLYWYQQILGQGPKLLIQFQNNGVVDDSQLPKDRFSAERLKGVDSTLKIQPAKLEDSAVYLCASSRLESGRAFFGQGTRLTVV.

CDR3 DNA: TGTGCCGCTCCATCCGGGAGGGAGAACACCGGGGAGCTGTTTTTT. Translating it yields CAAPSGRENTGELFF. V is TRBV6-1 and J is TRBJ2-2, with 8 bases that match TRBD2. Per germline, CDR1 MNHNS and CDR2 SASEGT. J was trimmed by 1 base and V by 11 bases; bases with no gene match: 9. The CDR3 length is 15 residues.

The rearrangement links TRBV29-1 to TRBJ1-1, with D hard to call. CDR1 is SQVTM, CDR2 ANQGSEA, per germline. V was trimmed by 5 bases and J by 0 bases, leaving 10 bases between them. The CDR3 contains 13 residues. CDR3 sequence (DNA): TGCAGCGTTAAGAAGACATTGAACACTGAAGCTTTCTTT. Protein product: CSVKKTLNTEAFF.

The chain combines TRBV27 with TRBJ2-3; D perhaps matches TRBD1 (5 bases). The CDR3 has 14 residues. Trimming cost V 5 bases and J 3 bases, with 12 bases left between them. CDR1 MNHEY and CDR2 SMNVEV come from the germline V gene (reference sequence). CDR3 in DNA: TGTGCCAGCAGTCCTCGCCCAGGGACAGATACGCAGTATTTT. Translating gives CASSPRPGTDTQYF.

In this sample, this clone turned up once. Here the CDR3 reads CASSQRELYEQYF. The CDR3 DNA follows: TGTGCCAGCAGCCAGCGGGAGCTCTACGAGCAGTACTTC. The chain uses TRBV6-4 and TRBJ2-7, with 8 nucleotides matching TRBD2. The CDR3 loop spans 13 amino acids. V was clipped by 6 bases and J by 3 bases; unmatched bases: 4. CDR1 and CDR2 (germline): MRHNA, SNTAGT.

This clone was observed a single time. J is TRBJ2-7 and V is TRBV19; tentative D call: TRBD2 (7 bases). Between the trimmed V and J ends, which lost 3 bases and 6 bases, there was a span of 18 bases. Per germline, CDR1 LNHDA and CDR2 SQIVND (reference sequence). The CDR3 runs 15 residues. The CDR3 loop reads CASSIPSLGGAEQYF. The CDR3 coding sequence is TGTGCCAGTAGTATTCCCTCGTTAGGGGGGGCCGAGCAGTACTTC.

The CDR3, as DNA: TGTGCCAGCAGCCCCACCTCTCGGGAGGAGTTCTTC. Translated, it gives CASSPTSREEFF. The rearrangement uses TRBV7-9 and TRBJ2-1, with 7 positions matching TRBD2. The V segment lost 5 bases and the J segment 14 bases; nucleotides outside the gene matches: 9. The V gene's germline CDR1 is SEHNR and CDR2 FQNEAQ (reference sequence). The CDR3 loop spans 12 amino acids.

CDR3 amino acids: CASSRGGSTEAFF. CDR3 nucleotides: TGTGCCAGCAGCCGAGGGGGTAGCACTGAAGCTTTCTTT. The chain joins TRBV11-3 to TRBJ1-1, with a possible D match to TRBD1 (6 bases). CDR1 and CDR2 from the germline V gene are SGHNT and YENEEA. The CDR3 is 13 amino acids. V lost 5 bases and J lost 4, with 11 bases in between.

V is TRBV28 and J is TRBJ1-2; 7 nucleotides agree with TRBD1. This CDR3 is 14 amino acids long. J was trimmed by 1 base and V by 7 bases; bases with no gene match: 6. Germline CDR1 reads MDHEN; CDR2 reads SYDVKM. The CDR3 region has the DNA TGTGCCAGCACTATCCAGGGGGGTAACTATGGCTACACCTTC. Protein sequence: CASTIQGGNYGYTF.

This sequence joins TRBV25-1 and TRBJ2-1; unclear D gene. Germline loops: CDR1 MGHDK, CDR2 SYGVNS. CDR3 length equals 17 residues. V dropped 4 bases and J dropped 3 bases, with 19 bases sitting between them. CDR3 amino acids: CASSADARGPIYNEQFF. CDR3 in DNA: TGTGCCAGCAGTGCAGACGCCCGAGGCCCAATCTACAATGAGCAGTTCTTC.